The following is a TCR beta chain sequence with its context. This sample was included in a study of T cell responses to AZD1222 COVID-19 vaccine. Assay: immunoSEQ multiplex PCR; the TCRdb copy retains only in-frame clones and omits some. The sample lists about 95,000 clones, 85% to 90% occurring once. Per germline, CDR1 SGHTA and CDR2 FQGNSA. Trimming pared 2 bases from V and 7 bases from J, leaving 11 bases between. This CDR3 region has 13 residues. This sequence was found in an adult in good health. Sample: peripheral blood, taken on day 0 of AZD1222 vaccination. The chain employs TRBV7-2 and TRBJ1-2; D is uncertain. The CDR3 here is CASSLQSSFGYTF. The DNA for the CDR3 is TGTGCCAGCAGCTTACAGTCCTCTTTTGGCTACACCTTC.